Following are 26 T cell receptor beta chains from one sample sequenced in a study of blood T cells in healthy people across ages. For the second PCR, which ran for about 7 to 11 cycles, a sample-barcoded 5' primer and a J-beta primer mix were used. A single record per CDR3 protein comes from TCRdb applying MiXCR to the 5' RACE reads. This sample has 1.5 million to 2 million distinct CDR3 sequences, with 28% found just once. Sample: blood. Every receptor here comes from a woman between 25 and 40 years old in good health.

This clonotype was picked up a small number of times. This chain connects TRBV29-1 to TRBJ2-7; 8 bases agree with TRBD1. The CDR3 runs 11 residues. CDR1 SQVTM and CDR2 ANQGSEA come from the germline V gene. Trimming cost V 5 bases and J 6 bases; bases outside gene matches: 3. The CDR3 nucleotides read TGCAGCGTTCAGGGGGCGAGCGAGCAGTACTTC. Translating it yields CSVQGASEQYF.

This clonotype showed up just a few times. The V gene is TRBV7-2, the J gene TRBJ1-1; D possibly corresponds to TRBD1 (6 bases). CDR3 length equals 14 residues. Trimming removed 4 bases from V and 4 bases from J, with 13 bases in between. Germline V CDR1 and CDR2: SGHTA, FQGNSA. DNA for the CDR3: TGTGCCAGCAGCTGGAACAAGGGGGGCACTGAAGCTTTCTTT. As protein: CASSWNKGGTEAFF.

This clonotype was detected a few times. The rearrangement joins TRBV15 to TRBJ1-2; D gene ambiguous. Trimming took 0 bases from V and 7 from J, leaving 18 bases between them. The CDR3 is 16 residues long. The germline V gene has CDR1 LNHNV and CDR2 YYDKDF (reference sequence). Here the CDR3 reads CATSRDLNGAKGGYTF. CDR3 nucleotide sequence: TGTGCCACCAGCAGAGATCTTAACGGAGCAAAAGGTGGCTACACCTTC.

This clonotype has only a few counts. The rearrangement links TRBV5-1 to TRBJ2-7; D not resolved. V gave up 3 bases and J gave up 6 bases, with 10 bases separating them. Germline-derived CDR1 and CDR2 are SGHRS and YFSETQ. This CDR3 region has 12 residues. CDR3 loop: CASSSGSVEQYF. CDR3 coding DNA: TGCGCCAGCAGCTCCGGGTCCGTCGAGCAGTACTTC.

This clonotype was recorded many times. V is TRBV7-9 and J is TRBJ2-7; tentative D call: TRBD1 (7 bases). The CDR3 is 15 residues long. The V and J ends lost 5 bases and 1 base respectively, with 15 bases between them. Per germline, CDR1 SEHNR and CDR2 FQNEAQ (reference sequence). The DNA of the CDR3 is TGTGCCAGCAGCCGGGAGACAGGGCAGTCCTACGAGCAGTACTTC. Its protein product is CASSRETGQSYEQYF. Combining the CDR3 with reference TRBV7-9 and TRBJ2-7 gives the whole variable domain DTGVSQNPRHKITKRGQNVTFRCDPISEHNRLYWYRQTLGQGPEFLTYFQNEAQLEKSRLLSDRFSAERPKGSFSTLEIQRTEQGDSAMYLCASSRETGQSYEQYFGPGTRLTVT.

Worth noting for this clonotype: One end of the junction does not line up with germline, which may come from a read error. This chain links TRBV12-3 or TRBV12-4 with TRBJ1-2, with TRBD1 identical over 7 bases. The CDR3 is made up of 15 amino acids. The CDR3 region is CASSPPSTGRKGCTF. The DNA of the CDR3 is TGTGCCAGCAGTCCCCCGTCGACAGGGCGAAAAGGCTGCACCTTC.

There are many counts of this clonotype. The chain is built from TRBV6-1 and TRBJ2-7; 7 bases map to TRBD2. Trimming at V came to 3 bases and at J to 1 base, leaving 6 bases not matched to a gene. The CDR3 is 15 amino acids. The germline CDR1 and CDR2 sequences are MNHNS and SASEGT. This chain's CDR3 is CASSDGRERSYEQYF. The CDR3 region has the DNA TGTGCCAGCAGTGATGGGCGGGAGAGGTCCTACGAGCAGTACTTC.

V usage is TRBV20-1 and J usage is TRBJ2-7, with D hard to call. This CDR3 has 14 residues. V shed 0 bases and J shed 0 bases, with 9 bases lying between them. CDR1 and CDR2 (germline): DFQATT, SNEGSKA (reference sequence). This CDR3 reads CSARDFGISYEQYF. In nucleotides, the CDR3 is TGCAGTGCTAGAGATTTCGGCATCTCCTACGAGCAGTACTTC.

A few counts support this clonotype. The V and J genes are TRBV6-5 and TRBJ2-3; D is ambiguous. This CDR3 comprises 16 residues. V dropped 1 base and J dropped 0 bases, with 11 bases sitting between them. Germline V gene lookup returns CDR1 MNHEY and CDR2 SVGAGI. CDR3 in DNA: TGTGCCAGCAGTTACTTTGTGGGATCTAGCACAGATACGCAGTATTTT. Translating it yields CASSYFVGSSTDTQYF.

This clonotype was seen a handful of times. J is TRBJ1-4 and V is TRBV7-6; D is unclear. Germline V lookup: CDR1 SGHVS, CDR2 FNYEAQ. The V gene lost 0 bases and the J gene lost 8 bases, with 13 bases spanning the gap. There are 15 residues in the CDR3. The CDR3 loop is CASSLARGSGEKLFF. The CDR3 nucleotides are TGTGCCAGCAGCTTAGCGCGAGGGAGTGGGGAAAAACTGTTTTTT.

With regard to this clonotype: One end of the junction fails to match germline, which may point to a read error. This sequence joins TRBV7-2 and TRBJ2-7; D gene unclear. The CDR3 runs 14 residues. Germline V gene data show CDR1 as SGHTA and CDR2 as FQGNSA. CDR3 nucleotide sequence: TGTGCCAGCGGCTTAGGAACAGCCTCCTACGAGCAGTACTTC. Residues: CASGLGTASYEQYF.

The CDR3 region is CSARGRDTSSYNEQFF. The CDR3 coding sequence is TGCAGTGCTAGAGGTCGGGACACGAGCTCCTACAATGAGCAGTTCTTC. V gene TRBV20-1 combines with J gene TRBJ2-1, with a tentative D call TRBD1 (6 bases). The germline V gene has CDR1 DFQATT and CDR2 SNEGSKA (reference sequence). The germline V and J ends were trimmed by 1 base and 0 bases, with 13 bases remaining between them. This CDR3 contains 16 residues.

This clonotype was detected ten times or more. This chain uses TRBV29-1 with TRBJ2-7; D possibly corresponds to TRBD1 (6 bases). This CDR3 region has 12 residues. In germline, CDR1 is SQVTM, CDR2 ANQGSEA. The ends were cut back, 4 bases at V and 5 bases at J, with 12 bases in the middle. CDR3 region: CSVGRGRNEQYF. CDR3 sequence (DNA): TGCAGCGTTGGCAGGGGAAGAAACGAGCAGTACTTC.

The rearrangement links TRBV20-1 to TRBJ1-2; a weak D match, TRBD1 (5 bases). Per germline, CDR1 DFQATT and CDR2 SNEGSKA (reference sequence). This CDR3 has 12 residues. Here the CDR3 DNA reads TGCAGGGCTCCGACGAGGGGAGACGGCTACACCTTC. Protein sequence: CRAPTRGDGYTF.

The chain joins TRBV2 to TRBJ1-2; D uncertain. Germline V gene data show CDR1 as SNHLY and CDR2 as FYNNEI. Trimming removed 7 bases from V and 2 bases from J, with 8 bases in between. The CDR3 is 12 residues long. The CDR3 DNA follows: TGTGCCAGCAATCAAAAAAACTATGGCTACACCTTC. Encoded protein: CASNQKNYGYTF.

This clonotype has more than one count but fewer than ten. This chain connects TRBV29-1 to TRBJ2-5, with 9 bases aligning to TRBD1. The CDR3 length is 14 residues. Unmatched junction bases numbered 3, after V lost 3 bases and J lost 1 base. The germline CDR1 and CDR2 sequences are SQVTM and ANQGSEA. The CDR3 is CSVEKGQGQETQYF. The CDR3 DNA follows: TGCAGCGTTGAGAAGGGACAGGGCCAAGAGACCCAGTACTTC. Complete variable domain (other parts from reference TRBV29-1 and TRBJ2-5): SAVISQKPSRDICQRGTSLTIQCQVDSQVTMMFWYRQQPGQSLTLIATANQGSEATYESGFVIDKFPISRPNLTFSTLTVSNMSPEDSSIYLCSVEKGQGQETQYFGPGTRLLVL.

This clonotype was counted between two and nine times. The chain has TRBV28 and TRBJ2-1; D is possibly TRBD1 (6 bases). The CDR3 runs 16 residues. V was pared by 5 bases and J by 0 bases, with 14 bases between. Germline assignment: CDR1 MDHEN and CDR2 SYDVKM. In DNA form, the CDR3 reads TGTGCCAGCAGTCCCCGGACAGAAGTCTCCTACAATGAGCAGTTCTTC. Translation: CASSPRTEVSYNEQFF.

The sample holds a few counts of this clonotype. This chain links TRBV7-9 with TRBJ1-2; D is possibly TRBD1 (5 bases). Germline loops: CDR1 SEHNR, CDR2 FQNEAQ (reference sequence). The CDR3 extends over 15 amino acids. Trimming left V 1 base short and J 2 bases short, with 11 bases between. This chain's CDR3 is CASSLVVGVNYGYTF. CDR3 bases: TGTGCCAGCAGCTTAGTGGTAGGGGTGAACTATGGCTACACCTTC. Together with reference TRBV7-9 and TRBJ1-2, the CDR3 gives the full variable domain: DTGVSQNPRHKITKRGQNVTFRCDPISEHNRLYWYRQTLGQGPEFLTYFQNEAQLEKSRLLSDRFSAERPKGSFSTLEIQRTEQGDSAMYLCASSLVVGVNYGYTFGSGTRLTVV.

CDR3 nucleotides: TGCAGCGCCCTACACAATGAGCAGTTCTTC. Protein sequence: CSALHNEQFF. V usage is TRBV29-1 and J usage is TRBJ2-1; D is uncertain. The CDR3 runs 10 residues. The V gene's germline CDR1 is SQVTM and CDR2 ANQGSEA. Trimming removed 7 bases at V and 5 bases at J, with 6 bases between.

The chain carries TRBV7-6 and TRBJ1-6; 7 bases map to TRBD1. The CDR3 has 13 residues. Trimming removed 5 bases from V and 11 bases from J; junction bases left unmatched: 6. CDR1 is SGHVS, CDR2 FNYEAQ, per germline. This CDR3 is CASSLGQATPLHF. CDR3 nucleotides: TGTGCCAGCAGCCTCGGACAGGCGACACCCCTCCACTTT.

The chain combines TRBV2 with TRBJ2-3; a weak D match, TRBD2 (6 bases). The CDR3 extends over 14 amino acids. V dropped 8 bases and J dropped 0 bases, with 12 bases sitting between them. Germline V lookup: CDR1 SNHLY, CDR2 FYNNEI. The CDR3 is CASLAGRSTDTQYF. CDR3 coding DNA: TGTGCCAGCCTCGCGGGACGAAGCACAGATACGCAGTATTTT.

This clonotype was picked up a small number of times. This chain links TRBV20-1 with TRBJ2-7; D uncertain. Trimming removed 3 bases at V and 1 base at J, with 10 bases between. CDR1 and CDR2 from the germline V gene are DFQATT and SNEGSKA (reference sequence). The CDR3 runs 13 residues. As DNA, the CDR3 is TGCAGTGCTAGCAGGTTCCGATCCTACGAGCAGTACTTC. Amino acid sequence: CSASRFRSYEQYF.

This chain uses TRBV3-1 with TRBJ1-2, with D uncertain. The CDR3 is 19 residues long. From germline, CDR1 is LGHDT and CDR2 YNNKEL (reference sequence). V gave up 2 bases and J gave up 3 bases, with 25 bases separating them. The chain's CDR3 is CASSQSRTRAGGPYYGYTF. Here the CDR3 DNA reads TGTGCCAGCAGCCAATCCCGGACGAGAGCAGGAGGTCCCTACTATGGCTACACCTTC.

As regards this clonotype: At one boundary the junction diverges from the germline segment, which might be a read error. The rearrangement uses TRBV5-1 and TRBJ2-7, with 8 bases aligning to TRBD2. The CDR3 contains 16 residues. Germline CDR1 and CDR2: SGHRS and YFSETQ. Here the CDR3 DNA reads TGCGCCGGCAGCCCCGGTGGGGCGGGAGGAAACTACGAGCAGTACTTC. This encodes CAGSPGGAGGNYEQYF.

This clonotype showed up just a few times. The V call is TRBV7-9, the J call TRBJ2-2, with D uncertain. Germline V gene data show CDR1 as SEHNR and CDR2 as FQNEAQ (reference sequence). Trimming stripped 4 bases from V and 5 bases from J, with 11 bases between. This CDR3 has 14 amino acids. The CDR3, as DNA: TGTGCCAGCAGCTCAGATTTGCGGACCGGGGAGCTGTTTTTT. It is translated as CASSSDLRTGELFF.

The V gene is TRBV4-2, the J gene TRBJ1-4; D ambiguous. The V end lost 4 bases, the J end lost 8 bases, and 17 bases lay between the germline ends. The CDR3 length is 15 residues. Germline V gene data show CDR1 as LGHNA and CDR2 as YNFKEQ. The CDR3 is CASSPKMDGREKLFF. In nucleotides, the CDR3 is TGTGCCAGCAGCCCTAAAATGGACGGGCGAGAAAAACTGTTTTTT.